The 7 T cell receptor beta chains presented below share a single source sample, sequenced in a study of T cells in Graves' hyperthyroidism and ophthalmopathy. TCR beta CDR3 region amplification was performed from RNA transcripts. The TCR CDR3 first-round RT-PCR relied on the HTBI primer set. TCRdb reanalysed the multiplex PCR reads using MiXCR and keeps one entry per CDR3 protein. The profile covers 600,000 to 700,000 distinct CDR3 sequences, with approximately 42% appearing a single time and less than 9% taken by the ten largest. Specimen: peripheral blood or thyroid tissue (not recorded which). All receptors derive from an adult man with Graves' disease, either hyperthyroidism or ophthalmopathy (not recorded which).

This chain connects TRBV19 to TRBJ1-1, with D possibly matching TRBD1 (6 bases). The V gene's germline CDR1 is LNHDA and CDR2 SQIVND (reference sequence). The CDR3 is made up of 13 amino acids. The V gene lost 4 bases and the J gene lost 3 bases, with 9 bases spanning the gap. CDR3 sequence: CASSTGGHTEAFF. The CDR3 DNA reads TGTGCCAGTAGTACGGGGGGGCACACTGAAGCTTTCTTT.

V usage is TRBV19 and J usage is TRBJ1-5, with 9 bases matching TRBD1. V was clipped by 5 bases and J by 2 bases; unmatched bases: 7. This CDR3 is 16 amino acids long. Germline lookup yields CDR1 LNHDA and CDR2 SQIVND (reference sequence). The CDR3 protein is CASSLDRGGGNQPQHF. Written as DNA, the CDR3 is TGTGCCAGTAGTTTGGACAGGGGAGGTGGCAATCAGCCCCAGCATTTT.

In its sample, this clonotype was seen a few times. This chain joins TRBV7-9 and TRBJ2-5; 7 nucleotides agree with TRBD1. CDR3 length: 15 amino acids. V was pared by 0 bases and J by 1 base, with 2 bases of the junction left unmatched. CDR1 and CDR2 from the germline V gene are SEHNR and FQNEAQ (reference sequence). This CDR3 is CASSLAGQVQETQYF. The CDR3 nucleotides read TGTGCCAGCAGCTTAGCCGGACAGGTCCAAGAGACCCAGTACTTC.

Notes on this clonotype: A clone one base away is much larger, so this may be a read error. The CDR3 DNA reads TGCGCCAGCAGCTTGAACAGGGAGTACGAGCAGTACTTC. Translating it yields CASSLNREYEQYF. V gene TRBV5-1 combines with J gene TRBJ2-7; the D gene is possibly TRBD1 (6 bases). This CDR3 spans 13 amino acids. Between the trimmed V and J ends, which lost 1 base and 4 bases, there was a span of 9 bases. Germline V lookup: CDR1 SGHRS, CDR2 YFSETQ. The full variable domain, its missing parts supplied by reference TRBV5-1 and TRBJ2-7, is KAGVTQTPRYLIKTRGQQVTLSCSPISGHRSVSWYQQTPGQGLQFLFEYFSETQRNKGNFPGRFSGRQFSNSRSEMNVSTLELGDSALYLCASSLNREYEQYFGPGTRLTVT.

The V gene is TRBV30, the J gene TRBJ1-2, with D unclear. The CDR3 runs to 10 residues. Looked up from germline, CDR1 is GTSNPN and CDR2 is SVGIG (reference sequence). Trimming removed 3 bases at V and 5 bases at J, with 4 bases between. The CDR3 protein is CAWRLYGYTF. CDR3 coding DNA: TGTGCCTGGAGACTTTATGGCTACACCTTC.

The chain uses TRBV5-6 and TRBJ1-6; 7 nucleotides agree with TRBD1. The CDR3 totals 16 residues. After removal of 3 bases from V and 7 bases from J, the junction contained 10 bases not matched to a gene. Per the germline V gene, CDR1 is SGHDT and CDR2 is YYEEEE. The CDR3 nucleotides are TGTGCCAGCAGCTCCCGGGCCGGGACAGCAAATTCACCCCTCCACTTT. It codes for CASSSRAGTANSPLHF.

This CDR3 is CSASTGTSVYQETQYF. The CDR3, as DNA: TGCAGTGCTAGCACCGGGACTAGTGTTTACCAAGAGACCCAGTACTTC. This sequence joins TRBV20-1 and TRBJ2-5; 8 bases agree with TRBD2. Germline CDR1 reads DFQATT; CDR2 reads SNEGSKA (reference sequence). CDR3 length equals 16 residues. Trimming at V came to 3 bases and at J to 0 bases, leaving 9 bases not matched to a gene.